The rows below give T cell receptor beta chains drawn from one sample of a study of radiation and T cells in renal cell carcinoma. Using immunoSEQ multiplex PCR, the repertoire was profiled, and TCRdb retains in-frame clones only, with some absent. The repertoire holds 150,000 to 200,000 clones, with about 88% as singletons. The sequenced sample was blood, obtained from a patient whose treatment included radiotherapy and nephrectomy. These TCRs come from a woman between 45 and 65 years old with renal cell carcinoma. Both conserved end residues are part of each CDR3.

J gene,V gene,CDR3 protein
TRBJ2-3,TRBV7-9,CASSVRDRGTDTQYF
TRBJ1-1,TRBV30,CAWRGKTVGNTEAFF
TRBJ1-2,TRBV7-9,CASSHTGTGHYGYTF
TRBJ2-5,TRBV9,CASSVMEGQHQTQYF
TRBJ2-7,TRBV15,CATSREVRQGALQYF
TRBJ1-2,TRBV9,CASSRGSYGYTF
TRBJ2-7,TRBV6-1,CASSELQVNSYEQYF
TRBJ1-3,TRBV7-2,CASSSGIGNTIYF
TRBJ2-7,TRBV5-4,CASSFGDRGYEQYF
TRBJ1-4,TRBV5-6,CASSPGITGEKLFF
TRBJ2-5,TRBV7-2,CASSLSQTQETQYF
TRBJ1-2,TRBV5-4,CASSWEGGNYGYTF
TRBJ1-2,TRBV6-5,CASSYSEGRGDGYTF
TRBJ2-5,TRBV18,CASSRQETQYF
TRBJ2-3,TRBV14,CASSARLGPNTDTQYF
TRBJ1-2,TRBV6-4,CASKTRQGSTNGYTF
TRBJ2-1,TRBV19,CASSPSVATYEQFF
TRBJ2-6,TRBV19,CASRTQGTDLSGANVLTF
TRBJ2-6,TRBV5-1,CASSSSIGANVLTF
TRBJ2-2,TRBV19,CASRLGDNTGELFF
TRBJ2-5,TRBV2,CASETRETQYF
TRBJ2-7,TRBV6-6,CASSYFPGSYEQYF
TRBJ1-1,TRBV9,CASSVYGMNTEAFF
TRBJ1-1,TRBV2,CASRPSRMNTEAFF
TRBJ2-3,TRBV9,CASSGGTSSSTDTQYF
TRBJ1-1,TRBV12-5,CASAELNTEAFF
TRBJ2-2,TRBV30,CAWWASGLNTGELFF
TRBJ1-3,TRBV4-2,CASGRQLSSGNTIYF
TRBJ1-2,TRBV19,CASSGTVRYGYTF
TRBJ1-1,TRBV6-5,CASSSLGDTEAFF
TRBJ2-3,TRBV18,CASSPLGLAETDTQYF
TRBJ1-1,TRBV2,CASTLEGYTEAFF
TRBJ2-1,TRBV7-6,CASSWRGGAVNEQFF
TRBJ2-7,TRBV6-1,CASRIISYEQYF
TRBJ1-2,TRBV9,CASSRQTETNYGYTF
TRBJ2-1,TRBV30,CAWTWGSSYNEQFF
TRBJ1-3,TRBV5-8,CASSRRGSGNTIYF
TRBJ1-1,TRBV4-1,CASSQDRAAEAFF
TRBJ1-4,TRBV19,CASSGRQGSEKLFF
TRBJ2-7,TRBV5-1,CASSLYGDEQYF
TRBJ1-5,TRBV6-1,CASTQGFNQPQHF
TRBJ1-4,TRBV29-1,CSVEDPATDWGKLFF
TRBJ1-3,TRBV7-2,CASSLGGVQTGNTIYF
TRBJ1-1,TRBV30,CAWIREPPPGGTEAFF
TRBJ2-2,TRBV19,CATSETMNTGELFF
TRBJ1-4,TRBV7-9,CASSTPDRFGEKLFF
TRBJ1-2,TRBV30,CAWSVSGVLYGYTF
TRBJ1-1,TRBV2,CARGVNTEAFF